This T cell receptor beta chain appears in the sequencing data of a study of T cells in Graves' hyperthyroidism and ophthalmopathy (dated by TCRdb to between 2019 and 2020). In the study overall: Peripheral blood was sampled at the time of initial diagnosis, prior to any treatment. To identify distinguishing TCR V-J signatures, a discovery cohort of some 99 patients was used, comprising fewer than 45 with Graves' ophthalmopathy and under 60 with stable Graves' hyperthyroidism. An independent validation cohort of fewer than 20 hyperthyroidism patients and about 16 patients who later progressed to ophthalmopathy tested prospective prediction of ophthalmopathy. The 90 to 100 discovery patients were randomly split 7:3 into training and test sets. In addition, the study compared T-cell repertoires in thyroid tissue and in blood from 6 or 7 Graves' hyperthyroidism patients. After blood sampling, hyperthyroidism patients were treated with methimazole at a starting dose of 30 mg daily, and ophthalmopathy patients were treated with high-dose intravenous methylprednisolone. TCR Vbeta CDR3 sequencing of 120 to 150 peripheral blood samples (under 45 ophthalmopathy, approximately 80 hyperthyroidism and around 17 progressor patients) is reported in the paper. On the study overall, not on this receptor specifically: In validation, the model predicted progression to ophthalmopathy a median of around 6.5 months before onset, with approximately 70% sensitivity and roughly 73% specificity. Most expanded thyroid clonotypes (frequency above 0.001) were also detected in blood, suggesting blood repertoires may reflect thyroid immune responses. Ophthalmopathy was separated from stable hyperthyroidism by a 13 V-J signature model, with approximately 85% sensitivity and roughly 81% specificity obtained in cross-validation and 80%/75% obtained in testing. No statistical method was used to fix the sample size in advance, and group allocation was not hidden from the investigators.

The CDR3 has 16 amino acids, counting the end cysteine and phenylalanine. Just CDR3 DNA is preserved here, 48 bases in frame from base 1. CDR1 and CDR2, per the germline V gene, are SGHRS and YFSETQ. Germline trimming amounts to 0 bases on V and 0 bases on J, with 5 as the count of junction bases outside the gene matches. Graves' hyperthyroidism was defined as stable when no progression to ophthalmopathy occurred over 18 months of follow-up. Hyperthyroidism patients were newly diagnosed, with disease duration under 2 months, and aged 18 to 65 years. Exclusion was applied to patients with uncontrolled infections, other autoimmune diseases, pregnancy or lactation. Diagnoses were based on clinical symptoms, serum thyroxine and TRAb, thyroid ultrasound and orbital computed tomography. PBMCs were separated from around 9.1 ml of fresh peripheral blood using Ficoll-Paque density gradient centrifugation. Trizol reagent was used to extract total RNA, and RNA quality was then checked on an Agilent 2100 Bioanalyzer.

The TCR beta CDR3 regions were amplified from RNA transcripts. The first round of RT-PCR for the TCR CDR3 was performed with the HTBI primer set and the Qiagen OneStep RT-PCR kit. Libraries were constructed in a second round of multiplex PCR, after which size selection and purification were performed. The libraries were sequenced on an Illumina HiSeq2000 using paired-end 100 bp reads. The authors processed their data as follows. Raw data were processed with SOAPnuke, discarding reads with adapters, uncalled bases, mean Phred below 15, or no exact constant-primer or identifier match. COPE v1.2.5 was used to merge the high-quality paired reads, and each unique nucleotide sequence was defined as a clonotype. Clonotypes were aligned to IMGT TRBV, TRBD and TRBJ reference segments using MiTCR v1.1. The analysis included only V-J combinations with a frequency above 0.0001, which together covered 99% to 99.2% of the repertoires. A TCS score was defined as the ratio of F50 (clonal expansion) to E x V (chaos), with BLOSUM62-based TCRdist applied between CDR3 peptides within each V-J. Welch's t-statistics and random forest reduced around 510 V-J features to fewer than 15, which were used in a naive Bayes classifier (R e1071). TCRdb took the public reads, trimmed them with fastp at Q25, ran MiXCR for clone calling and kept in-frame beta chains. Rows are combined by CDR3 protein, so each entry shows the most common genes and DNA. TCRdb, not the original authors, processed these V and J calls. The sample profile shows around 500,000 distinct CDR3 sequences; 12% to 15% of them were found once. The ten largest clonotypes hold about 15% of the sample.

This clonotype was found many times. No cognate antigen has been identified for it. The record has no base qualities; no much larger clone is one base away. This TCR derives from a woman aged 40 to 50 with Graves' hyperthyroidism. Recombination joined TRBV5-1 with TRBJ1-1; 7 bases in the junction line up with TRBD1. The sequenced sample was blood. The CDR3: CASSLEGTVLNTEAFF. The DNA is TGCGCCAGCAGCTTGGAGGGGACAGTCCTGAACACTGAAGCTTTCTTT.